This TCR beta chain stems from a study of cytomegalovirus exposure and HLA in healthy donors. Notes on the study in general: Confirmation in vitro established that a few CMV-associated chains were specific for CMV antigens.

After removal of 7 bases from V and 0 bases from J, the junction contained 6 bases not matched to a gene. The CDR3 is 15 amino acids. CDR1 and CDR2 (germline): LNHDA, SQIVND (reference sequence). About this clone itself: The antigen is unknown.

PCR used 60 Vbeta primers and 13 Jbeta primers. Profiling relied on immunoSEQ multiplex PCR, and the TCRdb table lists in-frame clones only, not all of them. The sample lists 170,000 or so clones; less than 85% were seen once. Source material: PBMCs. This receptor was taken from a man between 18 and 29 years old in good health and CMV-seronegative. The V call is TRBV19, the J call TRBJ2-3, with 8 nucleotides matching TRBD2. In nucleotides, the CDR3 is TGTGCCAGTACCGATAGCGGGGATAGCACAGATACGCAGTATTTT. Residues: CASTDSGDSTDTQYF.